The 31 T cell receptor beta chains below were found in one sample sequenced in a study of blood T cells in healthy people across ages. A second PCR, run for roughly 7 to 11 cycles, used a sample-barcoded 5' primer plus a J-beta primer mix. MiXCR was run by TCRdb on the 5' RACE reads, yielding one entry per CDR3 protein. The table has approximately 900,000 distinct CDR3 sequences, roughly 43% seen once. Sequencing was done on a sample of blood. These receptors all stem from a man aged 25 to 45 in good health.

The genes are TRBV4-1 and TRBJ2-7, with 11 bases aligning to TRBD2. The germline V gene has CDR1 MGHRA and CDR2 YSYEKL. V lost 0 bases, J lost 0 bases, and 10 bases stayed unmatched. The CDR3 sequence is 19 residues long. Here the CDR3 DNA reads TGCGCCAGCAGCCAAGAGCAACCACTAGCGGGGGCGAGCTCCTACGAGCAGTACTTC. It codes for CASSQEQPLAGASSYEQYF.

Note on this clonotype: A read error may explain this, as a much larger clone is one base away. The chain combines TRBV6-1 with TRBJ2-7, with D unresolved. The CDR3 extends over 13 amino acids. Germline V gene lookup returns CDR1 MNHNS and CDR2 SASEGT. In nucleotides, the CDR3 is TGTACCAGCAACGAAATTCGCTCCTCCGAGCAGTACTTC. This sequence encodes CTSNEIRSSEQYF.

This clonotype turned up a few times. The chain is built from TRBV29-1 and TRBJ2-7, with 7 positions matching TRBD1. V lost 7 bases and J lost 5; bases outside the gene matches: 8. CDR3 size: 12 residues. The germline V gene encodes CDR1 SQVTM and CDR2 ANQGSEA. CDR3 residues: CSAGTVADEQYF. CDR3 bases: TGCAGCGCTGGGACAGTCGCCGACGAGCAGTACTTC.

This chain connects TRBV28 to TRBJ2-5, with 7 positions matching TRBD1. Germline CDR1 is MDHEN and CDR2 is SYDVKM. Losses at the gene ends were 7 bases for V and 4 bases for J; bases not matched to a gene: 9. The CDR3 loop spans 14 amino acids. Here the CDR3 reads CASTNEGAGETQYF. DNA for the CDR3: TGTGCCAGCACCAACGAGGGGGCGGGAGAGACCCAGTACTTC. Full variable domain (remainder filled in from reference TRBV28 and TRBJ2-5): DVKVTQSSRYLVKRTGEKVFLECVQDMDHENMFWYRQDPGLGLRLIYFSYDVKMKEKGDIPEGYSVSREKKERFSLILESASTNQTSMYLCASTNEGAGETQYFGPGTRLLVL.

The chain carries TRBV7-9 and TRBJ2-2, with a tentative D call TRBD2 (6 bases). Germline lookup yields CDR1 SEHNR and CDR2 FQNEAQ (reference sequence). The V and J ends lost 0 bases and 5 bases respectively, with 10 bases between them. The CDR3 contains 15 residues. DNA of the CDR3: TGTGCCAGCAGCTTAGCCTTGGGACTTACCGGGGAGCTGTTTTTT. Translation: CASSLALGLTGELFF. Full variable domain (rest looked up from reference TRBV7-9 and TRBJ2-2): DTGVSQNPRHKITKRGQNVTFRCDPISEHNRLYWYRQTLGQGPEFLTYFQNEAQLEKSRLLSDRFSAERPKGSFSTLEIQRTEQGDSAMYLCASSLALGLTGELFFGEGSRLTVL.

This chain connects TRBV6-1 to TRBJ1-1; D call uncertain. CDR1 and CDR2 (germline): MNHNS, SASEGT. V was clipped by 2 bases and J by 1 base, with 8 bases between them. The CDR3 has 14 residues. The CDR3 DNA reads as TGTGCCAGCAGTGAAAGGGATTGGAACACTGAAGCTTTCTTT. Its translation: CASSERDWNTEAFF.

J is TRBJ1-6 and V is TRBV7-2; D is unclear. The germline V gene has CDR1 SGHTA and CDR2 FQGNSA. Trimming pared 5 bases from V and 4 bases from J, leaving 9 bases between. The CDR3 length is 14 residues. CDR3 sequence: CASSGRDYNSPLHF. CDR3 bases: TGTGCCAGCAGCGGCCGTGATTATAATTCACCCCTCCACTTT.

Concerning this clonotype itself: This clone may be a read error of a much larger clone one base away. V usage is TRBV3-1 and J usage is TRBJ2-1; D is perhaps TRBD2 (7 bases). Trimming pared 5 bases from V and 7 bases from J, leaving 21 bases between. The CDR3 covers 16 residues. Germline CDR1 is LGHDT and CDR2 is YNNKEL (reference sequence). This CDR3 reads CASSFGPGGLRNEQFF. CDR3 sequence (DNA): TGTGCCAGCAGCTTCGGCCCGGGGGGCTTAAGGAATGAGCAGTTCTTC.

J is TRBJ1-1 and V is TRBV7-9; D not certain. In germline, CDR1 is SEHNR, CDR2 FQNEAQ (reference sequence). V shed 4 bases and J shed 7 bases, with 10 bases lying between them. The CDR3 consists of 12 residues. The CDR3 DNA reads as TGTGCCAGCAGCTCCTGGACGTTTGAAGCTTTCTTT. Its protein is CASSSWTFEAFF.

The chain employs TRBV27 and TRBJ2-4; 9 bases align to TRBD1. From germline, CDR1 is MNHEY and CDR2 SMNVEV (reference sequence). The J segment lost 13 bases and the V segment lost 4 bases, leaving 11 bases of the junction unmatched. The CDR3 has 14 residues. The CDR3, as DNA: TGTGCCAGCAGTTATGCCGGGACAGGGTACGTGCAGTACTTC. Its protein product is CASSYAGTGYVQYF.

The CDR3 protein is CSVVRDPANYGYTF. The CDR3, as DNA: TGCAGCGTTGTCCGAGACCCCGCTAACTATGGCTACACCTTC. The chain carries TRBV29-1 and TRBJ1-2, with D unresolved. This CDR3 spans 14 amino acids. V was pared by 4 bases and J by 0 bases, with 12 bases between. The germline V gene has CDR1 SQVTM and CDR2 ANQGSEA. The whole variable domain, filled in from reference TRBV29-1 and TRBJ1-2, reads SAVISQKPSRDICQRGTSLTIQCQVDSQVTMMFWYRQQPGQSLTLIATANQGSEATYESGFVIDKFPISRPNLTFSTLTVSNMSPEDSSIYLCSVVRDPANYGYTFGSGTRLTVV.

This clonotype has at least ten counts. This chain connects TRBV28 to TRBJ1-1, with D unresolved. The CDR3 loop spans 12 amino acids. Deletions cut 7 bases from V and 4 bases from J, with 10 bases between. The germline V gene has CDR1 MDHEN and CDR2 SYDVKM. In nucleotides, the CDR3 is TGTGCCAGCAAAGAGGGCGGCACTGAAGCTTTCTTT. Amino acid sequence: CASKEGGTEAFF.

The rearrangement joins TRBV15 to TRBJ2-3, with unresolved D. CDR3 size: 14 residues. Trimming pared 1 base from V and 6 bases from J, leaving 11 bases between. Germline CDR1 is LNHNV and CDR2 is YYDKDF (reference sequence). The CDR3 bases are TGTGCCACCAGCAGAGGCCCAACCGGGGATACGCAGTATTTT. It specifies CATSRGPTGDTQYF.

The chain joins TRBV12-3 or TRBV12-4 to TRBJ2-7; 15 bases agree with TRBD2. V dropped 5 bases and J dropped 7; count of bases not matched to a gene: 15. The CDR3 runs to 18 residues. The CDR3 spells CASSGAGTSGGHLNEQYF. Here the CDR3 DNA reads TGTGCCAGCAGTGGCGCCGGGACTAGCGGGGGGCACCTGAATGAGCAGTACTTC.

The V and J genes are TRBV5-1 and TRBJ2-3; 8 bases agree with TRBD2. The CDR3 has 16 residues. Trimming removed 3 bases from V and 0 bases from J; junction bases left unmatched: 6. The germline V gene encodes CDR1 SGHRS and CDR2 YFSETQ. Written as DNA, the CDR3 is TGCGCCAGCAGCTCCCCGGGAGGGTCCAGCACAGATACGCAGTATTTT. Its translation is CASSSPGGSSTDTQYF.

The CDR3 sequence is CAWSRGVNNYGYTF. Here the CDR3 DNA reads TGTGCCTGGAGTCGGGGTGTAAATAACTATGGCTACACCTTC. This rearrangement joins TRBV30 to TRBJ1-2; no firm D call. The CDR3 has 14 amino acids. CDR1 is GTSNPN, CDR2 SVGIG, per germline (reference sequence). The V end was cut by 2 bases, the J end by 1 base, with 11 bases between.

This clonotype was counted only a few times. This chain joins TRBV12-3 or TRBV12-4 and TRBJ1-2; D is possibly TRBD1 (6 bases). V was pared by 4 bases and J by 4 bases, with 13 bases between. This CDR3 has 14 amino acids. The DNA of the CDR3 is TGTGCCAGCAGTTACCGGACAGCCTCCTATGGCTACACCTTC. This encodes CASSYRTASYGYTF.

V gene TRBV12-3 or TRBV12-4 combines with J gene TRBJ2-3; weak D call: TRBD2 (6 bases). V was cut by 5 bases and J by 4 bases, with 16 bases left in between. The CDR3 extends over 15 amino acids. CDR3 amino acids: CASSLRRDLPDTQYF. CDR3 bases: TGTGCCAGCAGTCTAAGGAGGGATCTTCCAGATACGCAGTATTTT.

This clonotype was seen only a few times. The chain recombines TRBV5-1 with TRBJ1-2; D possibly corresponds to TRBD1 (6 bases). V dropped 4 bases and J dropped 6 bases, with 13 bases sitting between them. Germline CDR1 and CDR2: SGHRS and YFSETQ. The CDR3 loop spans 13 amino acids. The CDR3 spells CASSQGWANGYTF. The CDR3 region has the DNA TGCGCCAGCAGCCAGGGGTGGGCGAATGGCTACACCTTC.

The V and J genes are TRBV6-4 and TRBJ2-3; TRBD1 aligns across 7 bases. The CDR3 is 14 amino acids. CDR1 and CDR2 (germline): MRHNA, SNTAGT. V gave up 4 bases and J gave up 2 bases; unmatched junction bases: 3. CDR3: CASSVGGFTDTQYF. The CDR3 DNA sequence: TGTGCCAGCAGTGTAGGGGGCTTCACAGATACGCAGTATTTT.

The CDR3 DNA follows: TGCAGCGTTGAGGGACTCACCTCGGGGGAGCAGTACTTC. Translated: CSVEGLTSGEQYF. The J gene is TRBJ2-7, the V gene TRBV29-1, with D perhaps matching TRBD2 (6 bases). The CDR3 contains 13 residues. The V gene lost 3 bases and the J gene lost 7 bases, with 16 bases spanning the gap. Germline V gene sequence: CDR1 SQVTM, CDR2 ANQGSEA.

The chain has TRBV5-1 and TRBJ1-2, with D hard to call. Germline CDR1 reads SGHRS; CDR2 reads YFSETQ. The CDR3 extends over 15 amino acids. The V end lost 4 bases, the J end lost 4 bases, and 17 bases lay between the germline ends. For the CDR3, the DNA is TGCGCCAGCAGCATAACCCTGGGGTCCACCTATGGCTACACCTTC. This encodes CASSITLGSTYGYTF.

The gene calls are TRBV12-3 or TRBV12-4 and TRBJ1-4; D is unresolved. This CDR3 region has 13 residues. V was trimmed by 4 bases and J by 5 bases, leaving 8 bases between them. In DNA form, the CDR3 reads TGTGCCAGCAGTTGCGGAAGAAATGAAAAACTGTTTTTT. Translated: CASSCGRNEKLFF.

This chain uses TRBV6-2 or TRBV6-3 with TRBJ2-7, with D maybe TRBD1 (5 bases). V was shortened by 0 bases and J by 4 bases, with 13 bases between the two germline ends. The CDR3 is 15 residues long. Per the germline V gene, CDR1 is MNHEY and CDR2 is SVGEGT. The CDR3 DNA reads as TGTGCCAGCAGTTACTCCGCCAGGGTGCGATACGAGCAGTACTTC. It yields the protein CASSYSARVRYEQYF.

The V gene is TRBV25-1, the J gene TRBJ1-6; D not certain. The CDR3 covers 15 residues. The V end lost 2 bases, the J end lost 10 bases, and 15 bases lay between the germline ends. Per germline, CDR1 MGHDK and CDR2 SYGVNS. CDR3 sequence: CASSEAGRTLSPLHF. CDR3 in DNA: TGTGCCAGCAGTGAAGCCGGACGAACATTATCACCCCTCCACTTT.

V and J are TRBV20-1 and TRBJ1-4; D is unclear. Trimming took off 2 bases at V and 7 bases at J, with 11 bases between the two ends. CDR1 is DFQATT, CDR2 SNEGSKA, per germline (reference sequence). CDR3 length: 13 amino acids. The CDR3 DNA reads as TGCAGTGCTAGATCGAACTCCGCTGAAAAACTGTTTTTT. It translates to CSARSNSAEKLFF.

In its sample, this clonotype was seen a few times. This CDR3 is CASSPNGQGYSPLHF. CDR3 sequence (DNA): TGTGCCAGCAGCCCTAACGGGCAGGGGTATTCACCCCTCCACTTT. The chain recombines TRBV25-1 with TRBJ1-6, with a weak D call TRBD1 (6 bases). This CDR3 region has 15 residues. The germline gives CDR1 MGHDK, CDR2 SYGVNS. V was trimmed by 6 bases and J by 8 bases, leaving 17 bases between them.

The chain combines TRBV20-1 with TRBJ2-5; the match to TRBD2 covers 11 bases. Looked up from germline, CDR1 is DFQATT and CDR2 is SNEGSKA (reference sequence). The CDR3 contains 14 residues. V was clipped by 6 bases and J by 7 bases; unmatched bases: 10. CDR3 region: CSATTSGVLGTQYF. The CDR3 region has the DNA TGCAGTGCAACGACTAGCGGGGTTTTAGGGACCCAGTACTTC.

Only a few counts were recorded for this clonotype. V gene TRBV20-1 combines with J gene TRBJ1-4, with TRBD1 matching over 10 bases. This CDR3 has 14 residues. With V trimmed by 2 bases and J by 8 bases, 5 bases remained unmatched. Looked up from germline, CDR1 is DFQATT and CDR2 is SNEGSKA (reference sequence). DNA for the CDR3: TGCAGTGCTAGACCGGGACAGGGGAACGAAAAACTGTTTTTT. It yields the protein CSARPGQGNEKLFF.

The chain joins TRBV5-1 to TRBJ1-1; 7 bases are a match to TRBD1. Germline V gene sequence: CDR1 SGHRS, CDR2 YFSETQ. V lost 1 base and J lost 3; bases outside the gene matches: 6. The CDR3 contains 15 residues. CDR3 region: CASSLKGQGDTEAFF. As DNA, the CDR3 is TGCGCCAGCAGCTTGAAGGGCCAGGGGGACACTGAAGCTTTCTTT.

This clonotype was seen a few times. The chain carries TRBV5-4 and TRBJ2-7; D is undetermined. Trimming took off 4 bases at V and 2 bases at J, with 13 bases between the two ends. The germline CDR1 and CDR2 sequences are SGHNT and YYREEE (reference sequence). The CDR3 contains 14 residues. The CDR3 region is CASSAPSGPYEQYF. The CDR3 DNA reads TGTGCCAGCAGCGCGCCGAGTGGGCCCTACGAGCAGTACTTC.